This is a list of T cell receptor beta chains from one sample in a study of beta chain features in type 1 diabetes. Sequencing used immunoSEQ multiplex PCR; TCRdb keeps in-frame clones, though not all of them. This sample has 200,000 to 250,000 clones, with about 11% found just once. What was sequenced was central memory CD4+ T cells from blood. The receptor source for this set is a young man in good health. Each CDR3 is given with its conserved first and last residue. D genes are given only for firm matches. A row's size may be missing; if present it is once, few, many or a size class.

CDR3	DNA	J	length	size	D	V
CASSLTSGTGSEKLFF	TGTGCCAGCAGCTTAACATCCGGGACAGGGAGTGAAAAACTGTTTTTT	TRBJ1-4	16	.	TRBD1	TRBV7-6
CASSPGGQGTYGYTF	TGTGCCAGCAGCCCCGGCGGACAGGGTACCTATGGCTACACCTTC	TRBJ1-2	15	.	TRBD1	TRBV7-6
CASMDREIYNEQFF	TGTGCCAGCATGGACAGGGAGATATACAATGAGCAGTTCTTC	TRBJ2-1	14	.	TRBD1	TRBV25-1
CSAAGTETQYF	TGCAGTGCAGCGGGAACGGAGACCCAGTACTTC	TRBJ2-5	11	.	TRBD2	TRBV20-1
CASSPLASSYNEQFF	TGTGCCAGCAGCCCTCTAGCTAGCTCCTACAATGAGCAGTTCTTC	TRBJ2-1	15	.	.	TRBV7-3
CASSPLGLAESSGANVLTF	TGTGCCAGCAGCCCTCTTGGGCTAGCGGAAAGCTCTGGGGCCAACGTCCTGACTTTC	TRBJ2-6	19	few	TRBD2	TRBV11-3
CASSSRGSPGEQYF	TGCGCCAGCAGCTCGCGGGGATCGCCGGGGGAGCAGTACTTC	TRBJ2-7	14	.	.	TRBV5-1
CASSLALLEGGELFF	TGTGCCAGCAGCTTAGCGCTACTAGAAGGCGGGGAGCTGTTTTTT	TRBJ2-2	15	many	.	TRBV7-2
CAWSVNGRNTIYF	TGTGCCTGGAGTGTAAATGGCAGAAACACCATATATTTT	TRBJ1-3	13	few	.	TRBV30
CASSRDRGQETQYF	TGTGCCAGCAGTCGGGACAGGGGGCAAGAGACCCAGTACTTC	TRBJ2-5	14	.	TRBD1	TRBV7-2
CASSPASAYNEQFF	TGTGCCAGCTCACCAGCTAGCGCCTACAATGAGCAGTTCTTC	TRBJ2-1	14	.	.	TRBV18
CASSVAQGPAYF	TGTGCCAGCAGCGTAGCCCAGGGACCTGCGTACTTC	TRBJ2-7	12	.	.	TRBV9